Listed below are T cell receptor beta chains from one sample, sequenced in a study of CD8 T cells in ankylosing spondylitis. TCRdb re-called the 5' RACE reads through MiXCR, storing one row per CDR3 protein. The table records approximately 110,000 distinct CDR3 sequences, less than 25% of them present only once. Sequencing was performed on synovial fluid, either unsorted or a sorted T cell fraction (not recorded which). The receptors shown here come from a male donor with ankylosing spondylitis. Both conserved end residues are part of each CDR3. The order of the fields is clone size, J gene, D gene, V gene, CDR3 protein, CDR3 DNA. D genes are given only for firm matches. Clone size is not always given. Where it is, it says once, few, many or a class for expanded clones.

clone size: NA
J gene: TRBJ2-3
D gene: TRBD1
V gene: TRBV5-6
CDR3 protein: CASSSSGQGLRDTQYF
CDR3 DNA: TGTGCCAGCAGCTCGTCGGGACAGGGCCTCAGAGATACGCAGTATTTT

clone size: many
J gene: TRBJ1-5
D gene: TRBD1
V gene: TRBV7-9
CDR3 protein: CASSPRGGSNQPQHF
CDR3 DNA: TGTGCCAGCAGCCCCAGGGGGGGGAGCAATCAGCCCCAGCATTTT

clone size: few
J gene: TRBJ2-5
D gene: NA
V gene: TRBV5-6
CDR3 protein: CASSLSRGIQETQYF
CDR3 DNA: TGTGCCAGCAGCTTGTCGCGTGGGATCCAAGAGACCCAGTACTTC

clone size: few
J gene: TRBJ2-4
D gene: NA
V gene: TRBV7-9
CDR3 protein: CASSLFVGHQYF
CDR3 DNA: TGTGCCAGCAGCCTTTTCGTAGGTCATCAGTACTTC

clone size: many
J gene: TRBJ1-1
D gene: NA
V gene: TRBV7-9
CDR3 protein: CASSSTPAGRTEAFF
CDR3 DNA: TGTGCCAGCAGCTCGACACCCGCGGGGAGGACTGAAGCTTTCTTT

clone size: few
J gene: TRBJ1-6
D gene: TRBD1
V gene: TRBV12-3/TRBV12-4
CDR3 protein: CASSSTGGGASPLHF
CDR3 DNA: TGTGCCAGCAGTTCGACAGGGGGTGGGGCTTCACCCCTCCACTTT

clone size: few
J gene: TRBJ1-2
D gene: NA
V gene: TRBV12-3/TRBV12-4
CDR3 protein: CASTNGVANYGYTF
CDR3 DNA: TGTGCCAGCACCAACGGGGTAGCAAACTATGGCTACACCTTC

clone size: many
J gene: TRBJ1-1
D gene: TRBD1
V gene: TRBV29-1
CDR3 protein: CSVWDRGSTEAFF
CDR3 DNA: TGCAGCGTTTGGGACAGGGGGTCTACTGAAGCTTTCTTT

clone size: NA
J gene: TRBJ2-1
D gene: TRBD2
V gene: TRBV5-6
CDR3 protein: CASSLSASGYNEQFF
CDR3 DNA: TGTGCCAGCAGCTTGTCGGCTAGCGGGTACAATGAGCAGTTCTTC

clone size: once
J gene: TRBJ1-5
D gene: NA
V gene: TRBV5-1
CDR3 protein: CASSYDSYQPQHF
CDR3 DNA: TGCGCCAGCAGCTACGACAGTTATCAGCCCCAGCATTTT

clone size: few
J gene: TRBJ2-7
D gene: NA
V gene: TRBV14
CDR3 protein: CASSQVGLDAYEQYF
CDR3 DNA: TGTGCCAGCAGCCAAGTTGGGCTGGACGCCTACGAGCAGTACTTC

clone size: few
J gene: TRBJ2-1
D gene: TRBD2
V gene: TRBV10-3
CDR3 protein: CATSSGSSYNEQFF
CDR3 DNA: TGTGCCACGTCTAGCGGGAGCTCCTACAATGAGCAGTTCTTC

clone size: NA
J gene: TRBJ2-3
D gene: NA
V gene: TRBV29-1
CDR3 protein: CSGRNTDTQYF
CDR3 DNA: TGCAGCGGGCGGAACACAGATACGCAGTATTTT

clone size: NA
J gene: TRBJ1-1
D gene: NA
V gene: TRBV7-9
CDR3 protein: CASSRFAEGSGEAFF
CDR3 DNA: TGTGCCAGCAGTAGGTTCGCTGAGGGCTCTGGTGAAGCTTTCTTT

clone size: many
J gene: TRBJ1-2
D gene: TRBD1
V gene: TRBV6-5
CDR3 protein: CASSYIPTGQGAGGYTF
CDR3 DNA: TGTGCCAGCAGTTACATCCCAACGGGACAGGGGGCTGGGGGCTACACCTTC

clone size: NA
J gene: TRBJ2-1
D gene: NA
V gene: TRBV20-1
CDR3 protein: CSASGAVGNEQFF
CDR3 DNA: TGCAGTGCTAGTGGCGCAGTTGGGAATGAGCAGTTCTTC

clone size: few
J gene: TRBJ2-5
D gene: TRBD2
V gene: TRBV29-1
CDR3 protein: CSVDGGGGETQYF
CDR3 DNA: TGCAGCGTTGACGGGGGGGGAGGAGAGACCCAGTACTTC

clone size: few
J gene: TRBJ2-3
D gene: TRBD2
V gene: TRBV24-1
CDR3 protein: CATSDHSGEGSGGTDTQYF
CDR3 DNA: TGTGCCACCAGTGACCACTCCGGGGAGGGCTCAGGTGGCACAGATACGCAGTATTTT

clone size: NA
J gene: TRBJ2-1
D gene: NA
V gene: TRBV5-1
CDR3 protein: CASSWGAEQQSF
CDR3 DNA: TGCGCCAGCAGCTGGGGGGCTGAACAACAGTCCTTC

clone size: NA
J gene: TRBJ2-2
D gene: NA
V gene: TRBV6-5
CDR3 protein: CASSSPGKELNTGELFF
CDR3 DNA: TGTGCCAGCAGTTCACCGGGAAAGGAACTGAACACCGGGGAGCTGTTTTTT

clone size: many
J gene: TRBJ1-1
D gene: NA
V gene: TRBV6-1
CDR3 protein: CASTAGPRNTEAFF
CDR3 DNA: TGTGCCAGCACTGCGGGACCGAGAAACACTGAAGCTTTCTTT

clone size: few
J gene: TRBJ2-1
D gene: NA
V gene: TRBV5-1
CDR3 protein: CASSLVEQFF
CDR3 DNA: TGCGCCAGCAGCTTAGTTGAGCAGTTCTTC

clone size: NA
J gene: TRBJ2-5
D gene: TRBD2
V gene: TRBV11-3
CDR3 protein: CASSLRTSGTETQYF
CDR3 DNA: TGTGCCAGCAGCCTACGGACTAGCGGGACGGAGACCCAGTACTTC

clone size: few
J gene: TRBJ1-6
D gene: TRBD1
V gene: TRBV7-2
CDR3 protein: CASSEQSGTGGSPLHF
CDR3 DNA: TGTGCCAGCAGCGAACAATCCGGGACAGGGGGCTCACCCCTCCACTTT

clone size: NA
J gene: TRBJ2-6
D gene: NA
V gene: TRBV20-1
CDR3 protein: CSAPLPGANVLTF
CDR3 DNA: TGCAGTGCTCCTCTCCCTGGGGCCAACGTCCTGACTTTC

clone size: few
J gene: TRBJ2-1
D gene: NA
V gene: TRBV7-9
CDR3 protein: CASSPGRSGLGYNEQFF
CDR3 DNA: TGTGCCAGCAGCCCGGGACGGAGTGGGTTGGGATACAATGAGCAGTTCTTC

clone size: NA
J gene: TRBJ2-5
D gene: NA
V gene: TRBV5-1
CDR3 protein: CASSPDRSPETQYF
CDR3 DNA: TGCGCCAGCAGCCCGGACAGATCCCCAGAGACCCAGTACTTC

clone size: few
J gene: TRBJ2-3
D gene: TRBD1
V gene: TRBV24-1
CDR3 protein: CATSGQLTDTQYF
CDR3 DNA: TGTGCCACATCGGGACAGCTCACAGATACGCAGTATTTT

clone size: NA
J gene: TRBJ2-3
D gene: NA
V gene: TRBV2
CDR3 protein: CASSPRLGEDTQYF
CDR3 DNA: TGTGCCAGCAGCCCAAGGCTGGGCGAAGATACGCAGTATTTT

clone size: NA
J gene: TRBJ1-4
D gene: NA
V gene: TRBV12-3/TRBV12-4
CDR3 protein: CASTLGGEKLFF
CDR3 DNA: TGTGCCAGCACCCTGGGGGGGGAAAAACTGTTTTTT

clone size: NA
J gene: TRBJ2-3
D gene: TRBD2
V gene: TRBV5-1
CDR3 protein: CASSLLSGGGTDTQYF
CDR3 DNA: TGCGCCAGCAGCCTCCTTAGCGGGGGTGGGACAGATACGCAGTATTTT

clone size: NA
J gene: TRBJ1-2
D gene: NA
V gene: TRBV25-1
CDR3 protein: CASSDTGSWNYGYTF
CDR3 DNA: TGTGCCAGCAGTGATACAGGGTCATGGAACTATGGCTACACCTTC

clone size: few
J gene: TRBJ1-5
D gene: TRBD1
V gene: TRBV2
CDR3 protein: CASSSGTGGDSQPQHF
CDR3 DNA: TGTGCCAGCAGTTCCGGGACAGGGGGCGATAGTCAGCCCCAGCATTTT